Listed below are T cell receptor beta chains from one sample, sequenced in a study of shared clonotypes between healthy human individuals. Profiled with immunoSEQ multiplex PCR; TCRdb holds only in-frame clones, not every one. The sample has about 690,000 clones, about 90% seen once; the top ten hold about 33%. Sequenced material: memory CD8+ T cells from PBMCs. The source of these receptors is a man between 18 and 35 years old in good health. Some clones in this sample may be carry-over from other donors' samples. Each CDR3 is given with its conserved first and last residue. The D gene is left open where the match is weak. Size values are once, few and many counts, or a class for expanded clones, and some rows have none.

v_gene	j_gene	d_gene	abundance	CDR3nt	CDR3aa
TRBV4-3	TRBJ2-1	NA	few	TGCGCCAGCAGCCAAGAAGTCGGGACGGGTGGCAATGAGCAGTTCTTC	CASSQEVGTGGNEQFF
TRBV6-1	TRBJ2-3	NA	NA	TGTGCCAGCAGTGAAGCTTGGGGTTTTCGAACCACAGATACGCAGTATTTT	CASSEAWGFRTTDTQYF
TRBV27	TRBJ2-7	NA	few	TGTGCCAGCAGTTCGAGACCTAGCGACGAGCAGTACTTC	CASSSRPSDEQYF
TRBV10-3	TRBJ2-7	TRBD2	NA	TGTGCCATCAGTGAAAATACAGCGGGGGGACTCGAGCAGTACTTC	CAISENTAGGLEQYF
TRBV19	TRBJ2-5	TRBD2	NA	TGTGCCAGTAGTCCCGGGACTAGCGGGAGAAGTGAGACCCAGTACTTC	CASSPGTSGRSETQYF
TRBV7-2	TRBJ2-5	NA	once	TGTGCCAGCAGCTGGGCGATACAAGAGACCCAGTACTTC	CASSWAIQETQYF
TRBV5-6	TRBJ2-7	TRBD1	NA	TGTGCCAGCAGCATAAGGGACAGGGCTCACGAGCAGTACTTC	CASSIRDRAHEQYF
TRBV5-8	TRBJ2-7	TRBD1	NA	TGTGCCAGCAGCTTAGGGACAGCTGAGAGGGTCGAGCAGTACTTC	CASSLGTAERVEQYF
TRBV9	TRBJ2-3	TRBD2	NA	TGTGCCAGCAGCGTAGAACGGACTAGCGGGAGAGGAGATACGCAGTATTTT	CASSVERTSGRGDTQYF
TRBV4-2	TRBJ2-5	NA	NA	TGTGCCAGCAGCCAAGGATCACGAGAGACCCAGTACTTC	CASSQGSRETQYF
TRBV27	TRBJ1-2	NA	few	TGTGCCAGCAGTTTATCGGGGACGGGGAATGTAGGCTACACCTTC	CASSLSGTGNVGYTF
TRBV2	TRBJ1-1	TRBD1	few	TGTGCCAGCAGTCGCCGGGACAGGGGGCAAGGTGAAGCTTTCTTT	CASSRRDRGQGEAFF
TRBV4-1	TRBJ1-1	TRBD1	NA	TGCGCCAGCAGCCCTGGGATTCCCGGGACAGGGAAACCTGAAGCTTTCTTT	CASSPGIPGTGKPEAFF
TRBV7-3	TRBJ2-7	TRBD2	NA	TGTGCCAGCAGCTTAATGGCTAGCGGGAGTCCGGGTGAGCAGTACTTC	CASSLMASGSPGEQYF
TRBV19	TRBJ1-5	NA	NA	TGTGCCAGTAGAACCCGGGACGAAAGCAATCAGCCCCAGCATTTT	CASRTRDESNQPQHF
TRBV5-6	TRBJ1-5	NA	once	TGTGCCAGCAGCTTGGGAGGGCAAGGTCAGCCCCAGCATTTT	CASSLGGQGQPQHF
TRBV28	TRBJ1-5	NA	NA	TGTGCCAGCGAGAGGGGGGGAGCCCATCAGCCCCAGCATTTT	CASERGGAHQPQHF
TRBV7-9	TRBJ2-2	NA	NA	TGTGCCAGCAGCCGCCCCTCCGCGAACACCGGGGAGCTGTTTTTT	CASSRPSANTGELFF
TRBV9	TRBJ2-7	NA	NA	TGTGCCAGCAGCTTGAACCGGGACTCGAGCTACGAGCAGTACTTC	CASSLNRDSSYEQYF
TRBV9	TRBJ2-2	NA	NA	TGTGCCAGCAGCGTAGCTCGCCAGGGTGGGGACACCGGGGAGCTGTTTTTT	CASSVARQGGDTGELFF
TRBV7-9	TRBJ2-7	TRBD1	NA	TGTGCCAGCAGCTCCGAGGGGGACAGCCCCTACGAGCAGTACTTC	CASSSEGDSPYEQYF
TRBV11-2	TRBJ2-7	TRBD2	NA	TGTGCCAGCAGCTTCACTCGTGAACTAGCGGGAGAGGTGAATGAGCAGTACTTC	CASSFTRELAGEVNEQYF
TRBV28	TRBJ1-4	NA	NA	TGTGCCAGCAGTTTATTGGGTGGAAGCTACTTAAATGGAAAACTGTTTTTT	CASSLLGGSYLNGKLFF
TRBV6-1	TRBJ1-2	NA	NA	TGTGCCAGCCTGATTGGGGGGATCTCGGGCTATGGCTACACCTTC	CASLIGGISGYGYTF
TRBV6-5	TRBJ1-5	TRBD1	NA	TGTGCCAGCAGTGAGACAGGGTATCAGCCCCAGCATTTT	CASSETGYQPQHF
TRBV2	TRBJ2-7	NA	NA	TGTGCCAGCAGCTCACTCGTCGGCAGGGGCTACGAGCAGTACTTC	CASSSLVGRGYEQYF
TRBV7-3	TRBJ1-2	TRBD1	NA	TGTGCCAGCAGCTCCTCCGGGACAGGGGTTTATGGCTACACCTTC	CASSSSGTGVYGYTF
TRBV28	TRBJ1-2	TRBD1	NA	TGTGCCAGCATCCGGCAGGGGGGCTCCTATGGCTACACCTTC	CASIRQGGSYGYTF
TRBV28	TRBJ2-1	TRBD2	NA	TGTGCCAGCAGTTTACCCCACGGGGGGATGAATGAGCAGTTCTTC	CASSLPHGGMNEQFF
TRBV13	TRBJ2-7	NA	NA	TGTGCCAGCAGCCAAGCGCCGAGTTCCTACGAGCAGTACTTC	CASSQAPSSYEQYF
TRBV27	TRBJ2-7	TRBD1	NA	TGTGCCAGCAGGACAGGGGGCGAGCAGTACTTC	CASRTGGEQYF
TRBV28	TRBJ2-7	NA	NA	TGTGCCAGCAGTTATCTCGCCTACGAGCAGTACTTC	CASSYLAYEQYF
TRBV28	TRBJ1-6	NA	NA	TGTGCCAGCACCCAAACTGGGGTCGCGCCATCACCCCTCCACTTT	CASTQTGVAPSPLHF
TRBV28	TRBJ1-1	NA	few	TGTGCCAGCAGTTTAAGCACAGGGCCGAACACTGAAGCTTTCTTT	CASSLSTGPNTEAFF
TRBV11-2	TRBJ2-5	NA	once	TGTGCCAGCAGCCTATATATCTCTCAAAAAGCAGAGACCCAGTACTTC	CASSLYISQKAETQYF
TRBV19	TRBJ2-7	TRBD1	once	TGTGCCAGCAATAGAGGGGGCGCAAACAACGAGCAGTACTTC	CASNRGGANNEQYF
TRBV7-8	TRBJ2-6	TRBD2	NA	TGTGCCAGCAGCGCACCGACACCACTAGCGATCCCCCCACTCTCTGGGGCCAACGTCCTGACTTTC	CASSAPTPLAIPPLSGANVLTF
TRBV7-9	TRBJ1-5	NA	NA	TGTGCCAGCAGCCAAACACTACGCGGCAATCAGCCCCAGCATTTT	CASSQTLRGNQPQHF
TRBV28	TRBJ2-7	NA	NA	TGTGCCAGCAGTTTGAAGGGGTCATGGGGTCACGAGCAGTACTTC	CASSLKGSWGHEQYF
TRBV28	TRBJ1-5	NA	NA	TGTGCCAGCAGTTTATCGTTCGGGAATCAGCCCCAGCATTTT	CASSLSFGNQPQHF
TRBV5-3	TRBJ2-7	NA	NA	TGTGCCAGAAGTCCCTTCTACGAGCAGTACTTC	CARSPFYEQYF
TRBV7-6	TRBJ2-7	TRBD1	NA	TGTGCCAGCAGCTTAAGGGGACAGGCCACCTACGAGCAGTACTTC	CASSLRGQATYEQYF
TRBV4-1	TRBJ1-3	NA	NA	TGCGCCAGCAGCCAAATTCCTGTGGGGGCGCGTGGAAACACCATATATTTT	CASSQIPVGARGNTIYF